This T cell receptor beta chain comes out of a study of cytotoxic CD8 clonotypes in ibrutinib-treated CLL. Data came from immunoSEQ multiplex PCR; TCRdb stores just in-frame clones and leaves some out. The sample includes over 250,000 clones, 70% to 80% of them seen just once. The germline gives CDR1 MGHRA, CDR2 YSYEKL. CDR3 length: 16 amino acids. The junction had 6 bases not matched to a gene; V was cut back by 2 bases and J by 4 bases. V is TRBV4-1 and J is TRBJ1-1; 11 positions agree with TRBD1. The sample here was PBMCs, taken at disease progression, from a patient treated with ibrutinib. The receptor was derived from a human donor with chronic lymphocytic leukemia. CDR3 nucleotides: TGCGCCAGCAGCCAACCGGACAGGGGGCGAGGCACTGAAGCTTTCTTT. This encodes CASSQPDRGRGTEAFF.